The rows below give T cell receptor beta chains drawn from one sample of a study of blood T cells in healthy people across ages. TCRdb called the 5' RACE reads again in MiXCR, with one record for every CDR3 protein. The table includes approximately 1.5 million distinct CDR3 sequences, less than 45% detected once. The sequencing input was blood. These receptors originate from a woman younger than 35 in good health. CDR3s include the opening cysteine and the closing phenylalanine or tryptophan. D genes are given only for firm matches. Only part of the rows carry a size: once, few, many, or a class if the clone is expanded.

v_call,j_call,d_call,clone_size,cdr3_nt,cdr3_aa
TRBV3-1,TRBJ1-2,-,-,TGTGCCAGCAGCCAAGGGTGGAACTTTGGCTACACCTTC,CASSQGWNFGYTF
TRBV5-1,TRBJ2-7,-,few,TGCGCCAGCAGCTTGGATCCGGGGACCTCCTACGAGCAGTACTTC,CASSLDPGTSYEQYF
TRBV20-1,TRBJ2-1,TRBD1,few,TGCAGTTTCGCAGGGGGAAGGAATGAGCAGTTCTTC,CSFAGGRNEQFF
TRBV12-3/TRBV12-4,TRBJ2-7,-,-,TGTGCCAGCAGTTTAGTTTACCGATTGCACGGATCCTACGAGCAGTACTTC,CASSLVYRLHGSYEQYF
TRBV29-1,TRBJ2-5,TRBD1,-,TGCAGCGTTGAATTCGGGGATTGGGCGGGACAGGAAGAGACCCAGTACTTC,CSVEFGDWAGQEETQYF
TRBV11-2,TRBJ2-1,-,few,TGTGCCAGCAGCCCCGCGGCCAGGGGATCGGGCAATGAGCAGTTCTTC,CASSPAARGSGNEQFF
TRBV9,TRBJ2-1,-,-,TGTGCCAGCAGCGTAGTGGGGGGTGGTGAGCAGTTCTTC,CASSVVGGGEQFF
TRBV10-2,TRBJ2-5,TRBD2,-,TGCGCCAGCAGTGACCAGACTAGCGGGACCCGAAATGAGCAGTACTTC,CASSDQTSGTRNEQYF
TRBV12-3/TRBV12-4,TRBJ2-3,TRBD1,-,TGTGCCAGCAGAAGACAGGGAAGTATAGATACGCAGTATTTT,CASRRQGSIDTQYF
TRBV10-3,TRBJ2-2,-,-,TGTGCCATCAGGCAGGGGGGCCAGTTCGGGGAGCTGTTTTTT,CAIRQGGQFGELFF
TRBV21-1,TRBJ1-2,-,many,TGTGCCAGCAGCCCCCTCGACAGGGGGGACTATGGCTACACCTTC,CASSPLDRGDYGYTF
TRBV7-9,TRBJ1-1,-,once,TGTGCCAGCAGGGGGATTTTGGACACTGAAGCTTTCTTT,CASRGILDTEAFF
TRBV7-2,TRBJ2-7,-,-,TGTGCCAGCAGCTTCTCCGGGACGGAGACCTACGAGCAGTACTTC,CASSFSGTETYEQYF
TRBV4-1,TRBJ2-3,TRBD2,-,TGCGCCAGCAGCCAAGAGGCCGGGAGGGCAATATCTTCGGGTACGCAGTATTTT,CASSQEAGRAISSGTQYF
TRBV4-3,TRBJ2-1,TRBD1,few,TGCGCCAGCAGCCAGTCGCGACAGGGGGCCCATGAGCAGTTCTTC,CASSQSRQGAHEQFF
TRBV11-2,TRBJ2-1,TRBD2,-,TGTGCCAGCAGCGACGGGACTAATGGCTATGAGCAGTTCTTC,CASSDGTNGYEQFF
TRBV24-1,TRBJ2-3,-,-,TGTGCCACCAGTGAACCCAGGAGCACAGATACGCAGTATTTT,CATSEPRSTDTQYF
TRBV20-1,TRBJ1-1,-,few,TGCAGTGCCGACAACAGAGCCCCCGCGCAAGCTTTCTTT,CSADNRAPAQAFF
TRBV20-1,TRBJ1-5,-,few,TGCAGTGCTAGAGGGCAGGGGTGGAGTGGGGATAATCAGCCCCAGCATTTT,CSARGQGWSGDNQPQHF
TRBV12-3/TRBV12-4,TRBJ1-5,-,few,TGTGCCAGCAGTGACTACACCGTTAGCAATCAGCCCCAGCATTTT,CASSDYTVSNQPQHF
TRBV29-1,TRBJ2-1,TRBD2,-,TGCAGCGCTTCCTACAACGCGGGAGTGAGGAATGAGCAGTTCTTC,CSASYNAGVRNEQFF
TRBV20-1,TRBJ1-2,TRBD1,-,TGCAGTGCCTCCGGGACAGGGGGCTATGGCTACACCTTC,CSASGTGGYGYTF
TRBV13,TRBJ2-7,-,-,TGTGCCAGCAGCTCCCTCGGTGAGGGGCAGCAGTACTTC,CASSSLGEGQQYF
TRBV28,TRBJ1-6,TRBD1,-,TGTGCCAGCAGAATCCCGGACAGGGCGAATTCACCCCTCCACTTT,CASRIPDRANSPLHF
TRBV12-3/TRBV12-4,TRBJ2-6,-,-,TGTGCCAGCAGTTCTGGGACACTGGCCAACGTCCTGACTTTC,CASSSGTLANVLTF
TRBV20-1,TRBJ2-1,TRBD2,-,TGCAGTGCTAGAGGTGTAGCGGGAGTCTATGAGCAGTTCTTC,CSARGVAGVYEQFF